This T cell receptor (beta chain) was documented in a study of cytomegalovirus exposure and HLA in healthy donors. Points on this clone: Its antigen is unknown.

The PCR used 60 Vbeta and 13 Jbeta primers. Original processing notes: A later analysis counted roughly 74 million unique TCR beta chains, 9.5 million to 12 million shared. Sequencing used immunoSEQ multiplex PCR; TCRdb keeps in-frame clones, though not all of them. From that table come the V and J calls and clone size; the DNA was used to work out D and trimming. This table has about 120,000 clones, around three quarters appearing once. Study-wide points: Some public TCRs appeared in many individuals, while most sequences were rare. In a later analysis, V- and J-gene trimming of beta chains associated with a DCLRE1C missense variant, replicated independently.

The TCR comes from a woman between 45 and 65 years old in good health and CMV-seronegative. Sequences were obtained from PBMCs.

CDR3 loop: CASSFRDRGYNEQFF. CDR3 nucleotide sequence: TGTGCCAGCTCCTTCCGGGACAGGGGCTACAATGAGCAGTTCTTC. This chain joins TRBV27 and TRBJ2-1; TRBD1 matches 10 bases. After removal of 8 bases from V and 3 bases from J, the junction contained 7 bases not matched to a gene. Germline assignment: CDR1 MNHEY and CDR2 SMNVEV (reference sequence). The CDR3 totals 15 residues.